This T cell receptor (beta chain) was captured by sequencing in a study of naive and memory T cell subsets. Findings of the study overall: Possibly reflecting memory cells re-expressing CD45RA, a few larger clonotypes occurred in naive repertoires, especially CD8.

Four subsets defined by CD45RA and CD27 were sorted after CD3, CD4, CD8 and live/dead staining. The CDR3 has 15 amino acids. V lost 4 bases and J lost 3; bases outside the gene matches: 9. The germline CDR1 and CDR2 sequences are LGHNA and YNFKEQ. Two oligonucleotides, mixed equimolar, formed the beta constant-region primer covering TRBC1 and TRBC2. Nested alpha and beta constant-region primers with the SP2 primer drove four PCR rounds on ligated cDNA. TCRdb analysed the UMI-ligation and nested PCR reads with MiXCR anew, one entry per CDR3 protein. The sample holds more than 95,000 distinct CDR3 sequences, about 14% seen once. A word on this clonotype: Its antigen is currently unknown.

Sequences were obtained from naive CD8+ T cells from blood. The TCR sequence derives from a human donor in good health. This sequence joins TRBV4-2 and TRBJ2-7; TRBD1 aligns across 7 bases. CDR3 amino acids: CASSPIRDSGYEQYF. The DNA of the CDR3 is TGTGCCAGCAGCCCCATCCGGGACAGCGGCTACGAGCAGTACTTC.